The rows below give T cell receptor beta chains drawn from one sample of a study of blood T cell repertoires in COVID-19. This table comes from immunoSEQ multiplex PCR, and its TCRdb copy is limited to in-frame clones, with some not included. The sample gives about 120,000 clones, roughly four fifths of which show up once; about 10% is in the top ten. The sample comprised peripheral blood. The source is a human donor in a cohort sampled during active COVID-19. The CDR3 runs from the conserved cysteine through the conserved F or W. D genes are given only for firm matches. Expanded clones get a size class; other rows say once, few or many, or leave the size out.

TRBV6-5	-	-	TRBJ1-2	CASRGGGAGEGGYTF	TGTGCCAGCAGGGGAGGCGGGGCGGGAGAAGGTGGCTACACCTTC
TRBV3-1/TRBV3-2	-	-	TRBJ1-2	CASSQAGGAELYGYTF	TGTGCCAGCAGCCAAGCGGGCGGGGCTGAACTCTATGGCTACACCTTC
TRBV9	TRBD2	-	TRBJ2-7	CASSALTSGGEQYF	TGTGCCAGCAGCGCCCTGACTAGCGGGGGCGAGCAGTACTTC
TRBV19	-	-	TRBJ1-2	CASSTRVGGVLLGYTF	TGTGCCAGTAGTACACGGGTCGGGGGTGTTCTTCTTGGCTACACCTTC
TRBV5-1	TRBD1	-	TRBJ2-7	CASSFSGTGDEQYF	TGCGCCAGCAGCTTTTCCGGGACAGGGGACGAGCAGTACTTC
TRBV27	TRBD1	-	TRBJ1-2	CASSRGTGGAANYGYTF	TGTGCCAGCAGTCGCGGGACAGGGGGCGCGGCTAACTATGGCTACACCTTC
TRBV30	-	few	TRBJ1-4	CAWGEGAGANEKLFF	TGTGCCTGGGGCGAAGGGGCAGGAGCTAATGAAAAACTGTTTTTT
TRBV6-2/TRBV6-3	TRBD1	-	TRBJ1-6	CASSSRDRGRHSPLHF	TGTGCCAGCAGTTCCCGAGACAGGGGGCGTCACTCACCCCTCCACTTT
TRBV29-1	TRBD1	-	TRBJ2-7	CSGGTVYEQYF	TGCAGCGGGGGGACAGTATACGAGCAGTACTTC
TRBV30	TRBD1	few	TRBJ2-7	CAWSRDSSYEQYF	TGTGCCTGGAGCCGGGACAGCTCCTACGAGCAGTACTTC